This record covers a single TCR beta chain. This entry belongs to a study of blood T cell repertoires in COVID-19. Authors' processing steps: Counts of nucleated cells, estimated from reference gene primer amplification, were obtained. Assay: immunoSEQ multiplex PCR; the TCRdb copy retains only in-frame clones and omits some. Clone size and the V and J calls come from that table; the DNA yielded D and trimming. This sample has 150,000 to 200,000 clones; roughly 90% occur once, and the top ten carry roughly a sixth. The germline CDR1 and CDR2 sequences are SNHLY and FYNNEI. Between the trimmed V and J ends, which lost 4 bases and 7 bases, there was a span of 13 bases. This CDR3 comprises 13 residues.

This sequence was found in a man in his sixties with active or convalescent COVID-19. The source material was peripheral blood. The chain has TRBV2 and TRBJ1-2; possibly TRBD1 for D (5 bases). CDR3 nucleotide sequence: TGTGCCAGCAGTGCCACAGGTGGACGTGGCTACACCTTC. Translated, it gives CASSATGGRGYTF.